The 16 T cell receptor beta chains reported below all come from one sample, sequenced in a study of OX40 agonist ivuxolimab in advanced cancers. Here immunoSEQ multiplex PCR was the method, and the copy in TCRdb shows in-frame clones only, minus some. The sample includes around 34,000 clones, approximately 80% seen only once; the top ten take more than 1.2%. Sequencing used CD4+ or CD8+ T cells sorted from blood, obtained in a trial of the OX40 agonist ivuxolimab. The receptor source for this set is an adult with an advanced solid tumor such as melanoma, head and neck, liver or kidney cancer.

This clone is a singleton in its sample. The rearrangement joins TRBV25-1 to TRBJ1-3; TRBD1 is a possible D gene (6 bases). Between the trimmed V and J ends, which lost 4 bases and 0 bases, there was a span of 16 bases. The CDR3 consists of 17 residues. The V gene's germline CDR1 is MGHDK and CDR2 SYGVNS. This CDR3 reads CASSGGAKASSGNTIYF. DNA for the CDR3: TGTGCCAGCAGTGGGGGGGCTAAGGCGAGCTCTGGAAACACCATATATTTT.

This chain links TRBV13 with TRBJ2-7, with D unresolved. CDR3 size: 19 residues. CDR1 and CDR2 (germline): PRHDT, FYEKMQ (reference sequence). Deletions cut 2 bases from V and 5 bases from J, with 28 bases between. Here the CDR3 reads CASSLWPSQNEDGRDEQYF. CDR3 DNA sequence: TGTGCCAGCAGCTTATGGCCATCGCAAAATGAGGACGGCCGCGACGAGCAGTACTTC.

This chain uses TRBV6-1 with TRBJ1-2, with no clear D. This CDR3 is 13 amino acids long. Germline V gives CDR1 MNHNS, CDR2 SASEGT. Trimming shortened V by 4 bases and J by 8 bases, and 14 bases separated the two germline ends. As DNA, the CDR3 is TGTGCCAGCAGTGTCTCAGGAGTAAGGGGCTACACCTTC. It specifies CASSVSGVRGYTF.

This chain uses TRBV9 with TRBJ2-1, with a tentative D call TRBD2 (6 bases). Germline CDR1 SGDLS, CDR2 YYNGEE. CDR3 size: 15 residues. The V gene lost 3 bases and the J gene lost 4 bases, with 14 bases spanning the gap. The CDR3 DNA is TGTGCCAGCAGCGAGACCCTTCTAGCGTACAATGAGCAGTTCTTC. It specifies CASSETLLAYNEQFF.

The chain couples TRBV19 to TRBJ1-5, with no clear D. In germline, CDR1 is LNHDA, CDR2 SQIVND (reference sequence). The germline V and J ends were trimmed by 4 bases and 9 bases, with 13 bases remaining between them. The CDR3 totals 13 residues. The CDR3 DNA is TGTGCCAGTAGTACAGGTCAGGCAGGGCCCCAGCATTTT. Protein product: CASSTGQAGPQHF.

The rearrangement uses TRBV18 and TRBJ1-5, with D uncertain. CDR3 size: 17 residues. Trimming took off 3 bases at V and 5 bases at J, with 20 bases between the two ends. CDR1 is KGHSH and CDR2 is LQKENI in the germline V gene. The CDR3 DNA follows: TGTGCCAGCTCACCTTCTCTCGGGCAGTCAGGAGATCAGCCCCAGCATTTT. This translates into CASSPSLGQSGDQPQHF.

The rearrangement links TRBV28 to TRBJ1-1; weak D call: TRBD1 (5 bases). This CDR3 region has 17 residues. The germline V gene encodes CDR1 MDHEN and CDR2 SYDVKM. Trimming pared 7 bases from V and 0 bases from J, leaving 21 bases between. The CDR3: CASTATTTGDLNTEAFF. CDR3 coding DNA: TGTGCCAGCACCGCCACTACAACAGGCGACCTGAACACTGAAGCTTTCTTT.

The chain couples TRBV7-2 to TRBJ2-1; D call uncertain. Germline loops: CDR1 SGHTA, CDR2 FQGNSA. Trimming cost V 2 bases and J 3 bases, with 8 bases left between them. The CDR3 runs to 14 residues. CDR3 sequence: CASSLMSSYNEQFF. CDR3 nucleotides: TGTGCCAGCAGCTTAATGAGCAGCTACAATGAGCAGTTCTTC.

The chain uses TRBV2 and TRBJ2-5; D call uncertain. Trimming removed 4 bases from V and 7 bases from J, with 13 bases in between. Germline CDR1 SNHLY, CDR2 FYNNEI. The length of the CDR3 is 13 residues. The CDR3 DNA sequence: TGTGCCAGCAGTGTTGAGGACGTGGGGACCCAGTACTTC. Translated, it gives CASSVEDVGTQYF. Drawing the rest from reference TRBV2 and TRBJ2-5, the complete variable domain is EPEVTQTPSHQVTQMGQEVILRCVPISNHLYFYWYRQILGQKVEFLVSFYNNEISEKSEIFDDQFSVERPDGSNFTLKIRSTKLEDSAMYFCASSVEDVGTQYFGPGTRLLVL.

This clone has just a few counts. The rearrangement links TRBV4-3 to TRBJ2-7, with a possible D match to TRBD2 (6 bases). Germline CDR1 and CDR2: LGHNA and YSLEER. Trimming left V 3 bases short and J 3 bases short, with 21 bases between. The CDR3 spans 17 residues. CDR3 DNA sequence: TGCGCCAGCAGCCACGAGGTAGGGGCGGGATCGGTCTACGAGCAGTACTTC. It codes for CASSHEVGAGSVYEQYF.

V is TRBV7-9 and J is TRBJ2-6, with 10 bases lining up with TRBD1. CDR3 length equals 16 residues. Germline CDR1 and CDR2: SEHNR and FQNEAQ (reference sequence). The V gene end was trimmed by 3 bases and the J gene end by 4 bases; junction bases not matched to a gene: 3. The CDR3, as DNA: TGTGCCAGCAGCTTGGGACAGGGGTCCGGGGCCAACGTCCTGACTTTC. Its protein is CASSLGQGSGANVLTF. Complete variable domain (other parts from reference TRBV7-9 and TRBJ2-6): DTGVSQNPRHKITKRGQNVTFRCDPISEHNRLYWYRQTLGQGPEFLTYFQNEAQLEKSRLLSDRFSAERPKGSFSTLEIQRTEQGDSAMYLCASSLGQGSGANVLTFGAGSRLTVL.

The rearrangement links TRBV14 to TRBJ1-6; D unclear. The CDR3 consists of 16 residues. CDR1 is SGHDN, CDR2 FVKESK, per germline. V was cut by 4 bases and J by 4 bases, with 14 bases left in between. The CDR3 loop reads CASSRGARIYNSPLHF. The CDR3 DNA follows: TGTGCCAGCAGCCGAGGCGCCCGGATTTATAATTCACCCCTCCACTTT.

A few counts support this clone. V usage is TRBV7-2 and J usage is TRBJ2-7; the match to TRBD1 covers 8 bases. J was trimmed by 3 bases and V by 5 bases; bases with no gene match: 9. The germline V gene encodes CDR1 SGHTA and CDR2 FQGNSA. The CDR3 length is 15 residues. The CDR3 DNA is TGTGCCAGCAGCACGGCAGGGGGCGCTTTCTACGAGCAGTACTTC. It is translated as CASSTAGGAFYEQYF.

The V and J genes are TRBV11-3 and TRBJ2-1; D remains ambiguous. V was pared by 0 bases and J by 5 bases, with 8 bases between. CDR3 length equals 14 residues. Per the germline V gene, CDR1 is SGHNT and CDR2 is YENEEA. CDR3 in DNA: TGTGCCAGCAGCTTAGAGCCCAACAACAATGAGCAGTTCTTC. Residues: CASSLEPNNNEQFF.

This clone is classed as medium-sized (0.01 to 0.1%). The chain is built from TRBV14 and TRBJ2-7; D ambiguous. The germline V gene encodes CDR1 SGHDN and CDR2 FVKESK. The CDR3 runs to 16 residues. Trimming took off 8 bases at V and 3 bases at J, with 23 bases between the two ends. The CDR3 reads CASAPGPRWVVYEQYF. As DNA, the CDR3 is TGTGCCAGCGCGCCAGGACCCAGGTGGGTTGTCTACGAGCAGTACTTC.

The V and J genes are TRBV19 and TRBJ2-5; D unresolved. Germline CDR1 and CDR2: LNHDA and SQIVND (reference sequence). The CDR3 has 15 residues. V lost 1 base, J lost 0 bases, and 9 bases lay in between. The CDR3 sequence is CASSIGHLNQETQYF. The CDR3 DNA is TGTGCCAGTAGTATAGGACACCTAAACCAAGAGACCCAGTACTTC.